What follows are 19 T cell receptor beta chains derived from one specimen sequenced in a study of blood T cell repertoires in COVID-19. Here immunoSEQ multiplex PCR was the method, and the copy in TCRdb shows in-frame clones only, minus some. The data contain some 360,000 clones, 88% of them singletons. Specimen: PBMCs or T cells enriched from blood (not recorded which). These TCRs come from a woman aged 25 to 45 who had been exposed to COVID-19.

The chain uses TRBV6-6 and TRBJ1-1; weak D call: TRBD1 (5 bases). Trimming took off 3 bases at V and 0 bases at J, with 8 bases between the two ends. The CDR3 spans 14 residues. From germline, CDR1 is MNHNY and CDR2 SVGAGI (reference sequence). The CDR3 protein is CASSYRQLNTEAFF. CDR3 nucleotides: TGTGCCAGCAGTTATCGACAGCTGAACACTGAAGCTTTCTTT.

This chain joins TRBV12-3 or TRBV12-4 and TRBJ1-5; D unclear. The CDR3 sequence is 13 residues long. V was clipped by 6 bases and J by 7 bases, with 13 bases between them. CDR3 DNA sequence: TGTGCCAGCAGCGGACTGGAATCCCAGCCCCAGCATTTT. Protein: CASSGLESQPQHF.

This clone has only one observation. The J gene is TRBJ2-3, the V gene TRBV11-3, with D unclear. This CDR3 is 14 amino acids long. Germline CDR1 reads SGHNT; CDR2 reads YENEEA. V was trimmed by 5 bases and J by 3 bases, leaving 12 bases between them. CDR3 in DNA: TGTGCCAGCAGCCATCTAACCCGGACAGATACGCAGTATTTT. Its translation is CASSHLTRTDTQYF.

This clone was counted between two and nine times. This chain joins TRBV7-3 and TRBJ1-4, with TRBD1 matching 9 bases. Germline V CDR1 and CDR2: SGHTA, FQGTGA. The V and J ends lost 10 bases and 7 bases, in that order; junction bases with no gene match: 10. The CDR3 spans 14 residues. The CDR3 loop is CATLPGQGSEKLFF. CDR3 DNA sequence: TGTGCCACCCTGCCGGGACAGGGATCTGAAAAACTGTTTTTT.

The chain links TRBV28 to TRBJ2-5, with TRBD2 matching over 8 bases. The length of the CDR3 is 15 residues. Germline V gene lookup returns CDR1 MDHEN and CDR2 SYDVKM. The ends lost 6 bases at V and 6 bases at J; junction bases unmatched: 12. CDR3 coding DNA: TGTGCCAGCAGCCAGTACCCGGCGGGGGGCCAGACCCAGTACTTC. Translated, it gives CASSQYPAGGQTQYF.

The V and J genes are TRBV19 and TRBJ2-5; no reliable D call. Trimming took off 5 bases at V and 5 bases at J, with 15 bases between the two ends. Germline V gene data show CDR1 as LNHDA and CDR2 as SQIVND (reference sequence). This CDR3 comprises 14 residues. The CDR3 sequence is CASSGHFAGETQYF. The CDR3 DNA sequence: TGTGCCAGTAGTGGGCACTTTGCTGGGGAGACCCAGTACTTC.

The gene calls are TRBV9 and TRBJ1-2; D is unclear. Germline lookup yields CDR1 SGDLS and CDR2 YYNGEE. CDR3 size: 12 residues. V was pared by 4 bases and J by 2 bases, with 6 bases between. The CDR3 sequence is CASSILNYGYTF. The CDR3 coding sequence is TGTGCCAGCAGCATCCTGAACTATGGCTACACCTTC. The full variable domain, in which reference TRBV9 and TRBJ1-2 provide the parts outside the CDR3, is DSGVTQTPKHLITATGQRVTLRCSPRSGDLSVYWYQQSLDQGLQFLIQYYNGEERAKGNILERFSAQQFPDLHSELNLSSLELGDSALYFCASSILNYGYTFGSGTRLTVV.

The chain couples TRBV19 to TRBJ1-2; weak D call: TRBD1 (6 bases). The CDR3 has 16 residues. The V gene's germline CDR1 is LNHDA and CDR2 SQIVND (reference sequence). The V gene lost 4 bases and the J gene lost 2 bases, with 17 bases spanning the gap. The CDR3, as DNA: TGTGCCAGTAGTACAATCCGGACAGTTGCAAACTATGGCTACACCTTC. It specifies CASSTIRTVANYGYTF.

This sequence joins TRBV12-3 or TRBV12-4 and TRBJ2-7; D is unresolved. V was trimmed by 3 bases and J by 4 bases, leaving 10 bases between them. This CDR3 spans 13 amino acids. The CDR3 loop is CASSFTVEYEQYF. The DNA of the CDR3 is TGTGCCAGCAGTTTTACAGTCGAGTACGAGCAGTACTTC.

The chain carries TRBV28 and TRBJ1-1; TRBD1 might be the D (5 bases). Germline loops: CDR1 MDHEN, CDR2 SYDVKM. The ends were cut back, 6 bases at V and 0 bases at J, with 11 bases in the middle. This CDR3 spans 14 amino acids. The CDR3 is CASSPDNLNTEAFF. DNA for the CDR3: TGTGCCAGCAGCCCGGACAACTTGAACACTGAAGCTTTCTTT.

The V call is TRBV28, the J call TRBJ1-2; 8 bases are shared with TRBD1. Germline trimming cut 6 bases from V and 0 bases from J; bases unmatched to any gene: 3. Germline values: CDR1 MDHEN, CDR2 SYDVKM. The CDR3 consists of 14 residues. CDR3 amino acids: CASRRDRSNYGYTF. The CDR3 DNA sequence: TGTGCCAGCAGGCGGGACAGGTCTAACTATGGCTACACCTTC.

The chain recombines TRBV9 with TRBJ2-5, with 9 bases lining up with TRBD2. This CDR3 is 17 amino acids long. Losses at the gene ends were 3 bases for V and 4 bases for J; bases not matched to a gene: 13. Per germline, CDR1 SGDLS and CDR2 YYNGEE. The CDR3 DNA reads TGTGCCAGCAGCGGGGGGATTCTAGCGGGAAATCGAGAGACCCAGTACTTC. Translation: CASSGGILAGNRETQYF.

The V gene is TRBV7-9, the J gene TRBJ2-7, with 9 bases lining up with TRBD2. This CDR3 comprises 15 residues. Germline values: CDR1 SEHNR, CDR2 FQNEAQ (reference sequence). With V trimmed by 5 bases and J by 4 bases, 9 bases remained unmatched. As DNA, the CDR3 is TGTGCCAGCAGCGACGCGGTAGCGGGAGAGTACGAGCAGTACTTC. Its translation: CASSDAVAGEYEQYF.

The chain employs TRBV7-9 and TRBJ1-3, with D possibly matching TRBD1 (5 bases). CDR3 length equals 15 residues. Germline assignment: CDR1 SEHNR and CDR2 FQNEAQ (reference sequence). V was trimmed by 5 bases and J by 4 bases, leaving 15 bases between them. CDR3 residues: CASSHDAGPGNTIYF. In nucleotides, the CDR3 is TGTGCCAGCAGCCATGATGCAGGGCCAGGAAACACCATATATTTT.

This chain joins TRBV28 and TRBJ2-5, with 12 bases fitting TRBD2. Trimming took 4 bases from V and 2 from J; bases not matched to a gene: 2. The CDR3 has 15 amino acids. CDR1 is MDHEN, CDR2 SYDVKM, per germline. The DNA of the CDR3 is TGTGCCAGCAGTTCCGGACTAGCGGGACAAGAGACCCAGTACTTC. Protein product: CASSSGLAGQETQYF. The variable domain in full, with the rest retrieved from reference TRBV28 and TRBJ2-5, is DVKVTQSSRYLVKRTGEKVFLECVQDMDHENMFWYRQDPGLGLRLIYFSYDVKMKEKGDIPEGYSVSREKKERFSLILESASTNQTSMYLCASSSGLAGQETQYFGPGTRLLVL.

This chain uses TRBV27 with TRBJ2-3; possibly TRBD1 for D (7 bases). Germline CDR1 MNHEY, CDR2 SMNVEV (reference sequence). The CDR3 is made up of 15 amino acids. Trimming left V 7 bases short and J 3 bases short, with 17 bases between. The CDR3: CASTSQGGYTDTQYF. The CDR3 DNA sequence: TGTGCCAGCACATCCCAGGGGGGCTATACAGATACGCAGTATTTT.

V usage is TRBV4-2 and J usage is TRBJ1-2; tentatively, D is TRBD1 (5 bases). The V end lost 0 bases, the J end lost 8 bases, and 16 bases lay between the germline ends. The CDR3 runs to 15 residues. Per germline, CDR1 LGHNA and CDR2 YNFKEQ. CDR3 nucleotides: TGTGCCAGCAGCCAAGATCGTGGGGCAGGGCGAGGCTACACCTTC. Protein product: CASSQDRGAGRGYTF.

In this sample, this clone turned up a few times. J is TRBJ2-2 and V is TRBV3-1 (or the pseudogene TRBV3-2), with 7 positions matching TRBD2. The J segment lost 5 bases and the V segment lost 6 bases, leaving 12 bases of the junction unmatched. The CDR3 totals 16 residues. Germline V gives CDR1 LGHDT, CDR2 YNNKEL (reference sequence). The CDR3 region is CASRMEGAGNTGELFF. In DNA form, the CDR3 reads TGTGCCAGCAGGATGGAGGGAGCGGGAAATACCGGGGAGCTGTTTTTT.

V gene TRBV11-2 combines with J gene TRBJ1-6; D is perhaps TRBD1 (6 bases). The CDR3 sequence is 16 residues long. With 5 bases removed from V and 4 bases from J, the gap between germline ends came to 15 bases. Looked up from germline, CDR1 is SGHAT and CDR2 is FQNNGV. For the CDR3, the DNA is TGTGCCAGCAGCCGACAGGCCCCGACTTATAATTCACCCCTCCACTTT. Its protein product is CASSRQAPTYNSPLHF.